This paragraph reports one TCR beta chain. The V gene's germline CDR1 is LNHDA and CDR2 SQIVND (reference sequence). The length of the CDR3 is 15 residues. Trimming took 0 bases from V and 5 from J, leaving 14 bases between them. The record originates from a study of blood T cell repertoires in COVID-19. Background on the study: Both acute and convalescent COVID-19 samples were obtained from the United States, Italy and Spain.

Methods used by the authors: Amplification with reference gene primers provided the estimates of nucleated cell counts. Sequencing was performed with immunoSEQ multiplex PCR; in TCRdb, only in-frame clones are kept and a portion is missing. Clone size and the V and J calls come from that table; the DNA yielded D and trimming. The data show 150,000 to 200,000 clones, roughly 90% seen once. The clonotype originates from a man aged 60 to 69 with acute or convalescent COVID-19. V is TRBV19 and J is TRBJ2-7, with a possible D match to TRBD1 (5 bases). The sequencing sample was made of peripheral blood. CDR3 bases: TGTGCCAGTAGTATAGAGGCAGGGATCCCCCACGAGCAGTACTTC. Its protein product is CASSIEAGIPHEQYF. The variable domain in full, with the rest retrieved from reference TRBV19 and TRBJ2-7, is DGGITQSPKYLFRKEGQNVTLSCEQNLNHDAMYWYRQDPGQGLRLIYYSQIVNDFQKGDIAEGYSVSREKKESFPLTVTSAQKNPTAFYLCASSIEAGIPHEQYFGPGTRLTVT.